A single sample gave rise to the 26 T cell receptor beta chains below, sequenced in a study of Ad26.COV2.S vaccination and SARS-CoV-2 variants. Profiling relied on immunoSEQ multiplex PCR, and the TCRdb table lists in-frame clones only, not all of them. This sample has roughly 680,000 clones, with approximately 88% found just once. The treatment here: roughly 20 received Ad26.COV2.S at low or high dose, single or two shots; roughly five received placebo; per-sample allocation not given. Day 63 after the first injection of vaccine or placebo was the sampling time. The sample was peripheral blood, taken in a trial of Ad26.COV2.S vaccine versus placebo. Receptors were obtained from a person between 18 and 65 years old who received the Ad26.COV2.S COVID-19 vaccine or a placebo.

Points on this clone: The sample has other DNA sequences that encode this CDR3 too. This chain joins TRBV7-6 and TRBJ2-2; 12 nucleotides line up with TRBD2. Germline V gene data show CDR1 as SGHVS and CDR2 as FNYEAQ. The length of the CDR3 is 16 residues. The V gene end was trimmed by 5 bases and the J gene end by 5 bases; junction bases not matched to a gene: 6. CDR3 DNA: TGTGCCAGCAGCCCCGGACTAGCGGGACGTACCGGGGAGCTGTTTTTT. It encodes CASSPGLAGRTGELFF.

This chain joins TRBV19 and TRBJ1-5, with a possible D match to TRBD1 (5 bases). Germline CDR1 LNHDA, CDR2 SQIVND (reference sequence). CDR3 size: 15 residues. The V end was cut by 3 bases, the J end by 6 bases, with 15 bases between. CDR3 DNA: TGTGCCAGTAGTATCTGGCGTCAGGGCGGTCAGCCCCAGCATTTT. Translated, it gives CASSIWRQGGQPQHF.

This sequence joins TRBV24-1 and TRBJ2-1; TRBD2 might be the D (6 bases). The germline V gene encodes CDR1 KGHDR and CDR2 SFDVKD. V lost 2 bases and J 10 bases, leaving 20 bases between the germline ends. The CDR3 has 16 residues. In DNA, the CDR3 is TGTGCCACCAGTGATTCCGGGACTCCCCGGGGAGGAGAGCAGTTCTTC. This sequence encodes CATSDSGTPRGGEQFF.

The chain recombines TRBV5-1 with TRBJ1-2; the D gene is possibly TRBD1 (6 bases). Trimming took 0 bases from V and 4 from J, leaving 10 bases between them. CDR1 SGHRS and CDR2 YFSETQ come from the germline V gene. The CDR3 totals 14 residues. CDR3 amino acids: CASSLVAGAYGYTF. The CDR3 region has the DNA TGCGCCAGCAGCTTGGTTGCAGGGGCCTATGGCTACACCTTC.

The chain couples TRBV7-9 to TRBJ1-1; D may be TRBD1 (6 bases). The CDR3 has 14 amino acids. Deletions cut 3 bases from V and 5 bases from J, with 13 bases between. Germline CDR1 SEHNR, CDR2 FQNEAQ (reference sequence). The CDR3, as DNA: TGTGCCAGCAGCTTGCAGGGGTCGGAGACTGAAGCTTTCTTT. Its protein is CASSLQGSETEAFF.

This sequence joins TRBV19 and TRBJ2-2; no reliable D call. Germline V gene lookup returns CDR1 LNHDA and CDR2 SQIVND (reference sequence). The CDR3 is made up of 11 amino acids. V lost 7 bases, J lost 7 bases, and 7 bases lay in between. The DNA for the CDR3 is TGTGCCAGTAAGACGGGCGGGGAGCTGTTTTTT. Translation gives CASKTGGELFF.

The V call is TRBV6-5, the J call TRBJ2-3; possibly TRBD2 for D (6 bases). CDR3 length: 14 residues. The V end was cut by 10 bases, the J end by 2 bases, with 16 bases between. The germline V gene encodes CDR1 MNHEY and CDR2 SVGAGI. The CDR3 nucleotides read TGTGCCACCCAAAGATCGGGGGTCACAGATACGCAGTATTTT. It codes for CATQRSGVTDTQYF.

The CDR3 DNA sequence: TGCAGCGCCTTGGGCCCTGGGCTCTACAATGAGCAGTTCTTC. Its protein is CSALGPGLYNEQFF. J is TRBJ2-1 and V is TRBV29-1; D gene uncertain. This CDR3 region has 14 residues. Germline V CDR1 and CDR2: SQVTM, ANQGSEA. V lost 7 bases to trimming and J lost 3 bases, with 16 bases between them.

The chain carries TRBV12-3 or TRBV12-4 and TRBJ1-1, with D possibly TRBD1 on 6 matching bases. This CDR3 is 13 amino acids long. Trimming shortened V by 3 bases and J by 6 bases, and 11 bases separated the two germline ends. DNA of the CDR3: TGTGCCAGCAGTTTCGGGGGCCTGGCTGAAGCTTTCTTT. Protein product: CASSFGGLAEAFF.

The rearrangement uses TRBV10-2 and TRBJ2-7; D possibly corresponds to TRBD1 (5 bases). This CDR3 spans 14 amino acids. Trimming shortened V by 2 bases and J by 1 base, and 9 bases separated the two germline ends. Germline V gene lookup returns CDR1 WSHSY and CDR2 SAAADI. The CDR3 protein is CASSEGAASYEQYF. The CDR3 DNA reads TGCGCCAGCAGTGAGGGGGCAGCGTCCTACGAGCAGTACTTC.

The gene calls are TRBV18 and TRBJ2-1, with TRBD2 identical over 11 bases. Trimming removed 3 bases from V and 5 bases from J; junction bases left unmatched: 3. The germline V gene encodes CDR1 KGHSH and CDR2 LQKENI. This CDR3 comprises 15 residues. CDR3 in DNA: TGTGCCAGCTCACCGAAACTAGCGGGAGACAATGAGCAGTTCTTC. Its protein is CASSPKLAGDNEQFF.

CDR3 loop: CASSQDLGAGAALHYEQYF. In DNA, the CDR3 is TGTGCCAGCAGCCAAGATCTCGGGGCAGGGGCCGCCCTGCACTACGAGCAGTACTTC. The chain is built from TRBV3-1 (or the pseudogene TRBV3-2) and TRBJ2-7, with a possible D match to TRBD1 (6 bases). The CDR3 is made up of 19 amino acids. Trimming shortened V by 0 bases and J by 3 bases, and 24 bases separated the two germline ends. Germline values: CDR1 LGHDT, CDR2 YNNKEL (reference sequence).

The chain carries TRBV27 and TRBJ1-3; unclear D gene. Looked up from germline, CDR1 is MNHEY and CDR2 is SMNVEV (reference sequence). Trimming removed 3 bases from V and 4 bases from J, with 13 bases in between. The CDR3 length is 15 residues. Written as DNA, the CDR3 is TGTGCCAGCAGTTTGGCGAGGGTCATCGGAAACACCATATATTTT. Its protein is CASSLARVIGNTIYF.

The chain uses TRBV5-4 and TRBJ2-7, with 9 bases aligning to TRBD1. V lost 3 bases and J lost 3; bases outside the gene matches: 10. The CDR3 is 16 amino acids. CDR1 and CDR2 (germline): SGHNT, YYREEE (reference sequence). The CDR3 sequence is CASSSEDRGVFYEQYF. CDR3 DNA: TGTGCCAGCAGCTCAGAGGACAGGGGAGTTTTCTACGAGCAGTACTTC.

This clone is a singleton in its sample. This chain uses TRBV5-1 with TRBJ1-1; the D is unclear. This CDR3 is 14 amino acids long. The ends were cut back, 0 bases at V and 1 base at J, with 7 bases in the middle. Germline-derived CDR1 and CDR2 are SGHRS and YFSETQ. The CDR3 DNA sequence: TGCGCCAGCAGCTTGGTACCGGCGAACACTGAAGCTTTCTTT. It specifies CASSLVPANTEAFF.

The chain recombines TRBV18 with TRBJ2-3; D is perhaps TRBD1 (7 bases). The germline V gene has CDR1 KGHSH and CDR2 LQKENI. The ends were cut back, 3 bases at V and 2 bases at J, with 15 bases in the middle. The CDR3 spans 16 residues. The CDR3 nucleotides read TGTGCCAGCTCACCCAGGGGGACTTCCACCACAGATACGCAGTATTTT. It encodes CASSPRGTSTTDTQYF. Looking up the rest from reference TRBV18 and TRBJ2-3 gives the full variable domain: NAGVMQNPRHLVRRRGQEARLRCSPMKGHSHVYWYRQLPEEGLKFMVYLQKENIIDESGMPKERFSAEFPKEGPSILRIQQVVRGDSAAYFCASSPRGTSTTDTQYFGPGTRLTVL.

The DNA of the CDR3 is TGTGCCAGCAGCCAAGACCGCGGGCATACTAGCGGGAGGGCCTGGAATGAGCAGTTCTTC. This encodes CASSQDRGHTSGRAWNEQFF. The V gene is TRBV3-1 (or the pseudogene TRBV3-2), the J gene TRBJ2-1, with 13 bases identical to TRBD2. The CDR3 spans 20 residues. Looked up from germline, CDR1 is LGHDT and CDR2 is YNNKEL (reference sequence). V trimming: 0 bases; J trimming: 7 bases; junction bases outside the gene matches: 15.

This clone was observed a few times. CDR3 amino acids: CASSVGLTSSYEQYF. Here the CDR3 DNA reads TGTGCCAGCAGCGTAGGACTTACCAGCTCCTACGAGCAGTACTTC. The chain carries TRBV9 and TRBJ2-7; D is ambiguous. Germline CDR1 reads SGDLS; CDR2 reads YYNGEE. Trimming stripped 0 bases from V and 0 bases from J, with 10 bases between. CDR3 length: 15 residues. Looking up the rest from reference TRBV9 and TRBJ2-7 gives the full variable domain: DSGVTQTPKHLITATGQRVTLRCSPRSGDLSVYWYQQSLDQGLQFLIQYYNGEERAKGNILERFSAQQFPDLHSELNLSSLELGDSALYFCASSVGLTSSYEQYFGPGTRLTVT.

The chain combines TRBV27 with TRBJ1-2; 9 nucleotides line up with TRBD1. Per germline, CDR1 MNHEY and CDR2 SMNVEV (reference sequence). Trimming took 3 bases from V and 8 from J; bases not matched to a gene: 13. CDR3 length equals 16 residues. CDR3 in DNA: TGTGCCAGCAGTTTTATCCCGGGACAGGGCATTGAGGGCTACACCTTC. Translation gives CASSFIPGQGIEGYTF.

This chain joins TRBV29-1 and TRBJ1-2; 7 positions match TRBD1. V shed 1 base, J shed 7 bases, and the junction held 9 bases outside the gene matches. CDR1 is SQVTM, CDR2 ANQGSEA, per germline. The CDR3 covers 14 residues. The chain's CDR3 is CSVEGTGRFSGYTF. The CDR3 DNA is TGCAGCGTTGAAGGGACAGGTCGTTTTAGTGGCTACACCTTC.

V is TRBV2 and J is TRBJ2-6, with D unresolved. V was pared by 4 bases and J by 0 bases, with 7 bases between. The CDR3 has 15 amino acids. Looked up from germline, CDR1 is SNHLY and CDR2 is FYNNEI. The chain's CDR3 is CASSALTSGANVLTF. The CDR3 region has the DNA TGTGCCAGCAGTGCCCTCACCTCTGGGGCCAACGTCCTGACTTTC. Combining the CDR3 with reference TRBV2 and TRBJ2-6 gives the whole variable domain EPEVTQTPSHQVTQMGQEVILRCVPISNHLYFYWYRQILGQKVEFLVSFYNNEISEKSEIFDDQFSVERPDGSNFTLKIRSTKLEDSAMYFCASSALTSGANVLTFGAGSRLTVL.

The chain has TRBV9 and TRBJ2-3; tentatively, D is TRBD1 or TRBD2 (5 bases each). Trimming removed 4 bases from V and 2 bases from J, with 17 bases in between. Looked up from germline, CDR1 is SGDLS and CDR2 is YYNGEE. This CDR3 has 16 residues. The CDR3 nucleotides are TGTGCCAGCAGCATCCCCCGGGACCCCTACACAGATACGCAGTATTTT. Protein: CASSIPRDPYTDTQYF.

The CDR3 reads CASSIRQGADSPLHF. The CDR3 DNA reads as TGTGCCAGCAGCATAAGACAGGGGGCCGATTCACCCCTCCACTTT. The rearrangement uses TRBV13 and TRBJ1-6; TRBD1 agrees at 10 bases. Unmatched junction bases numbered 6, after V lost 5 bases and J lost 8 bases. The V gene's germline CDR1 is PRHDT and CDR2 FYEKMQ (reference sequence). This CDR3 is 15 amino acids long.

The genes are TRBV7-2 and TRBJ1-3; 7 positions agree with TRBD1. The germline gives CDR1 SGHTA, CDR2 FQGNSA. V shed 4 bases, J shed 0 bases, and the junction held 3 bases outside the gene matches. The CDR3 consists of 15 residues. Here the CDR3 reads CASSWGQTSGNTIYF. CDR3 sequence (DNA): TGTGCCAGCAGCTGGGGACAGACCTCTGGAAACACCATATATTTT.

The chain combines TRBV19 with TRBJ2-1; weak D call: TRBD1 (5 bases). CDR1 and CDR2 (germline): LNHDA, SQIVND (reference sequence). The CDR3 extends over 12 amino acids. The V end lost 8 bases, the J end lost 9 bases, and 14 bases lay between the germline ends. DNA for the CDR3: TGTGCCAGTTTTGCAGGGAATGGTGAGCAGTTCTTC. Amino acid sequence: CASFAGNGEQFF.

This chain joins TRBV7-3 and TRBJ2-5; D possibly corresponds to TRBD2 (6 bases). This CDR3 contains 15 residues. Trimming took 5 bases from V and 3 from J, leaving 16 bases between them. Germline lookup yields CDR1 SGHTA and CDR2 FQGTGA. Here the CDR3 reads CASSASGSKKETQYF. The DNA for the CDR3 is TGTGCCAGCAGCGCCTCCGGGAGTAAGAAAGAGACCCAGTACTTC.